One sample yielded the 8 T cell receptor beta chains listed below, sequenced in a study of T-cell reconstitution after alpha-beta-depleted transplantation in children. A library of TCRbeta sequences, prepared with unique molecular identifiers, was generated. TCRdb recomputed calls from the PCR reads with MiXCR, one row per CDR3 protein. The repertoire has about 16,000 distinct CDR3 sequences, approximately 5.1% of them found once; the top ten carry under 7%. Sequencing was performed on PBMCs, taken before TCRalphabeta/CD19-depleted stem cell transplant. All receptors derive from a boy younger than 18 with acute lymphoblastic leukemia, due to receive a stem cell transplant.

This clonotype occurred many times. This rearrangement joins TRBV28 to TRBJ1-1; 7 bases are a match to TRBD1. Germline V gene data show CDR1 as MDHEN and CDR2 as SYDVKM. The CDR3 totals 14 residues. After removal of 4 bases from V and 6 bases from J, the junction contained 8 bases not matched to a gene. In DNA, the CDR3 is TGTGCCAGCAGTTCGGCGACAGGGCGAGCTGAAGCTTTCTTT. As protein: CASSSATGRAEAFF.

There are many counts of this clonotype. The chain links TRBV13 to TRBJ1-5; 8 bases line up with TRBD1. Germline V gene lookup returns CDR1 PRHDT and CDR2 FYEKMQ (reference sequence). CDR3 length equals 17 residues. J was trimmed by 6 bases and V by 5 bases; bases with no gene match: 15. CDR3 DNA: TGTGCCAGCAGCGCAAGCCAGGGGGCGCCTTTCACTCAGCCCCAGCATTTT. Translated: CASSASQGAPFTQPQHF.

This clonotype was seen repeatedly, ten times or more. DNA of the CDR3: TGTGCCACCAGCCCAAACAGGGGTGGGACAGATACGCAGTATTTT. Encoded protein: CATSPNRGGTDTQYF. V is TRBV15 and J is TRBJ2-3, with 7 positions matching TRBD1. The CDR3 has 15 residues. The V gene's germline CDR1 is LNHNV and CDR2 YYDKDF (reference sequence). Trimming took 5 bases from V and 3 from J; bases not matched to a gene: 8.

This clonotype was seen repeatedly, ten times or more. The chain carries TRBV24-1 and TRBJ2-1, with 9 bases matching TRBD2. Unmatched junction bases numbered 2, after V lost 4 bases and J lost 2 bases. Germline values: CDR1 KGHDR, CDR2 SFDVKD. The CDR3 spans 15 residues. The CDR3 loop reads CATSEGGGAYNEQFF. The CDR3 region has the DNA TGTGCCACCAGTGAAGGCGGGGGGGCCTACAATGAGCAGTTCTTC.

This clonotype was seen at least ten times. V is TRBV6-5 and J is TRBJ1-4; 9 bases agree with TRBD1. Trimming took 3 bases from V and 7 from J; bases not matched to a gene: 6. Germline assignment: CDR1 MNHEY and CDR2 SVGAGI. The CDR3 has 15 residues. The CDR3 DNA reads TGTGCCAGCAGTTATCGCCCGGGACAGGGTGAAAAACTGTTTTTT. Translation: CASSYRPGQGEKLFF.

In its sample, this clonotype was seen many times. The chain joins TRBV18 to TRBJ2-6; 9 nucleotides agree with TRBD1. The CDR3 is made up of 17 amino acids. The trim removed 4 bases at V and 2 bases at J, leaving 6 bases unmatched. Germline V gene sequence: CDR1 KGHSH, CDR2 LQKENI. The CDR3 DNA sequence: TGTGCCAGCTCACTGGACAGGGGAAGTGCTGGGGCCAACGTCCTGACTTTC. Translated, it gives CASSLDRGSAGANVLTF. Supplemented by reference TRBV18 and TRBJ2-6, the full variable domain reads NAGVMQNPRHLVRRRGQEARLRCSPMKGHSHVYWYRQLPEEGLKFMVYLQKENIIDESGMPKERFSAEFPKEGPSILRIQQVVRGDSAAYFCASSLDRGSAGANVLTFGAGSRLTVL.

This clonotype was counted at least ten times. The chain has TRBV4-3 and TRBJ1-6; D is unresolved. Trimming removed 0 bases at V and 3 bases at J, with 12 bases between. Germline CDR1 is LGHNA and CDR2 is YSLEER. The CDR3 loop spans 17 amino acids. The CDR3 spells CASSQDFGRLYNSPLHF. CDR3 nucleotides: TGCGCCAGCAGCCAAGATTTTGGGAGACTCTATAATTCACCCCTCCACTTT.

The rearrangement uses TRBV3-1 and TRBJ2-3, with TRBD2 as a possible D gene (6 bases). This CDR3 is built from 18 residues. Trimming cost V 8 bases and J 5 bases, with 29 bases left between them. Germline V CDR1 and CDR2: LGHDT, YNNKEL (reference sequence). CDR3 sequence reads: CASSNLPIGTPSGDTQYF. In DNA, the CDR3 is TGTGCCAGCTCCAACTTACCCATCGGGACTCCATCGGGAGATACGCAGTATTTT.